The 18 T cell receptor beta chains presented below share a single source sample, sequenced in a study of post-analysis software for immune sequencing data. Study observations and caveats: The study found TRBV5-6, TRBV5-1 and TRBV20-1 among 5 or 6 TRBV segments more frequent in patients than controls.

Unique molecular identifiers had been added to the TCR beta cDNA libraries. TCRdb re-called the PCR reads through MiXCR, storing one row per CDR3 protein. The table shows about 500,000 distinct CDR3 sequences, with 40% to 55% occurring only once. These receptors have no identified antigens. The sample was blood. All receptors derive from a girl aged 10-17 years with multiple sclerosis.

The CDR3 loop reads CASSLLRDRVPGYTF. In DNA form, the CDR3 reads TGTGCCAGCAGTTTACTCCGGGACAGGGTTCCTGGCTACACCTTC. V and J are TRBV6-2 or TRBV6-3 and TRBJ1-2; TRBD1 aligns across 9 bases. Germline CDR1 MNHEY, CDR2 SVGEGT. CDR3 length: 15 residues. After removal of 4 bases from V and 7 bases from J, the junction contained 10 bases not matched to a gene.

The chain couples TRBV3-1 to TRBJ2-3; 9 bases are shared with TRBD2. The CDR3 contains 15 residues. The V segment lost 1 base and the J segment 5 bases; nucleotides outside the gene matches: 4. Germline V gene sequence: CDR1 LGHDT, CDR2 YNNKEL (reference sequence). CDR3 in amino acids: CASSQGLAGEDTQYF. CDR3 sequence (DNA): TGTGCCAGCAGCCAAGGGTTAGCGGGAGAAGATACGCAGTATTTT.

This chain joins TRBV15 and TRBJ2-1; TRBD1 matches 7 bases. CDR3 length equals 15 residues. Per the germline V gene, CDR1 is LNHNV and CDR2 is YYDKDF (reference sequence). V lost 1 base, J lost 7 bases, and 7 bases stayed unmatched. CDR3 coding DNA: TGTGCCACCAGCAGAGTGGCGACAGGGAAGAATGAGCAGTTCTTC. Translating it yields CATSRVATGKNEQFF. Combining the CDR3 with reference TRBV15 and TRBJ2-1 gives the whole variable domain DAMVIQNPRYQVTQFGKPVTLSCSQTLNHNVMYWYQQKSSQAPKLLFHYYDKDFNNEADTPDNFQSRRPNTSFCFLDIRSPGLGDTAMYLCATSRVATGKNEQFFGPGTRLTVL.

This clonotype was counted between two and nine times. The CDR3 loop reads CASSQRRSGSAAEQYF. In DNA, the CDR3 is TGCGCCAGCAGCCAACGTCGGAGCGGGAGCGCCGCCGAGCAGTACTTC. J is TRBJ2-7 and V is TRBV4-1; 8 bases align to TRBD2. J lost 6 bases, V lost 2 bases, and 12 bases had no gene match. The CDR3 totals 16 residues. The V gene's germline CDR1 is MGHRA and CDR2 YSYEKL.

This clonotype was seen a handful of times. At one end the junction does not follow the germline gene, possibly because of a read error. J is TRBJ2-1 and V is TRBV20-1; 8 bases line up with TRBD2. Germline V gene data show CDR1 as DFQATT and CDR2 as SNEGSKA (reference sequence). The CDR3 has 15 amino acids. CDR3 residues: CSARESGLAINEQFF. The CDR3 coding sequence is TGCAGCGCTAGAGAATCAGGACTAGCTATCAATGAGCAGTTCTTC.

There are a few counts of this clonotype. The rearrangement uses TRBV28 and TRBJ2-7; D remains unclear. Trimming stripped 2 bases from V and 2 bases from J, with 7 bases between. The CDR3 is made up of 13 amino acids. Germline lookup yields CDR1 MDHEN and CDR2 SYDVKM. The CDR3 DNA follows: TGTGCCAGCAGTTTACCTCCGACCTACGAGCAGTACTTC. It is translated as CASSLPPTYEQYF.

The rearrangement joins TRBV24-1 to TRBJ2-3; D remains unclear. Trimming left V 10 bases short and J 2 bases short, with 12 bases between. The CDR3 has 13 amino acids. Germline V gene lookup returns CDR1 KGHDR and CDR2 SFDVKD. The CDR3, as DNA: TGTGCCACTCGCTCGATCACCACAGATACGCAGTATTTT. Its protein is CATRSITTDTQYF.

This rearrangement joins TRBV12-3 or TRBV12-4 to TRBJ2-2; D might be TRBD1 (5 bases). The CDR3 extends over 16 amino acids. V was cut by 5 bases and J by 4 bases, with 17 bases left in between. This chain's CDR3 is CASSARQQTATGELFF. DNA for the CDR3: TGTGCCAGCAGTGCCCGTCAGCAGACAGCCACCGGGGAGCTGTTTTTT.

V and J are TRBV12-3 or TRBV12-4 and TRBJ1-5; D gene unclear. V gave up 7 bases and J gave up 3 bases, with 13 bases separating them. This CDR3 contains 14 residues. This CDR3 reads CASTTGRNNQPQHF. Here the CDR3 DNA reads TGTGCCAGCACTACGGGCAGGAACAATCAGCCCCAGCATTTT.

This clonotype appeared a few times. The chain combines TRBV5-1 with TRBJ1-1; perhaps TRBD1 as D (6 bases). V dropped 0 bases and J dropped 1 base, with 10 bases sitting between them. CDR1 and CDR2 (germline): SGHRS, YFSETQ. This CDR3 has 15 amino acids. This CDR3 is CASSLGGRRNTEAFF. The DNA of the CDR3 is TGCGCCAGCAGCTTGGGGGGGCGGAGGAACACTGAAGCTTTCTTT.

In this sample, this clonotype turned up a few times. The chain has TRBV5-5 and TRBJ2-1, with 9 bases matching TRBD1. This CDR3 region has 15 residues. Trimming at V came to 0 bases and at J to 9 bases, leaving 7 bases not matched to a gene. Germline V CDR1 and CDR2: SGHKS, YYEKEE (reference sequence). The CDR3 DNA follows: TGTGCCAGCAGCTTGGACCTGGGACAGGGATCTGAGCAGTTCTTC. Amino acids: CASSLDLGQGSEQFF. The full variable domain, in which reference TRBV5-5 and TRBJ2-1 provide the parts outside the CDR3, is DAGVTQSPTHLIKTRGQQVTLRCSPISGHKSVSWYQQVLGQGPQFIFQYYEKEERGRGNFPDRFSARQFPNYSSELNVNALLLGDSALYLCASSLDLGQGSEQFFGPGTRLTVL.

The rearrangement links TRBV28 to TRBJ2-3, with D possibly TRBD1 on 5 matching bases. Germline V gene lookup returns CDR1 MDHEN and CDR2 SYDVKM. V was pared by 3 bases and J by 5 bases, with 9 bases between. The CDR3 is 13 residues long. In nucleotides, the CDR3 is TGTGCCAGCAGTTTTATGGGGCGAGATACGCAGTATTTT. Protein: CASSFMGRDTQYF.

The genes are TRBV12-3 or TRBV12-4 and TRBJ1-2, with a tentative D call TRBD1 (6 bases). The CDR3 loop spans 14 amino acids. V was clipped by 3 bases and J by 4 bases, with 12 bases between them. CDR3 protein: CASSFQGRGYGYTF. As DNA, the CDR3 is TGTGCCAGCAGTTTTCAGGGGCGAGGCTATGGCTACACCTTC.

The gene calls are TRBV7-2 and TRBJ2-7, with 7 bases that match TRBD2. Per germline, CDR1 SGHTA and CDR2 FQGNSA. J was trimmed by 4 bases and V by 5 bases; bases with no gene match: 5. There are 13 residues in the CDR3. CDR3 sequence: CASSAPGGYEQYF. For the CDR3, the DNA is TGTGCCAGCAGCGCCCCGGGAGGATACGAGCAGTACTTC.

The count of this clonotype is one. The CDR3 nucleotides are TGTGCCAGCAGCGTAGTGGACGCTTACGGCTACACCTTC. Encoded protein: CASSVVDAYGYTF. V usage is TRBV9 and J usage is TRBJ1-2; D gene unclear. V gave up 0 bases and J gave up 8 bases, with 11 bases separating them. Per germline, CDR1 SGDLS and CDR2 YYNGEE. The CDR3 runs to 13 residues.

The chain combines TRBV5-6 with TRBJ2-7; D unresolved. The DNA end lines up better with TRBJ2-5; the J call may be wrong. The V gene's germline CDR1 is SGHDT and CDR2 YYEEEE. The CDR3 length is 15 residues. Written as DNA, the CDR3 is TGTGCCAGCAGCTTGGACTGGACCTCTGCGGAGACCCAGTACTTC. Translating gives CASSLDWTSAETQYF.

This clonotype has just a few counts. One end of the junction does not line up with germline, which may come from a read error. J is TRBJ2-3 and V is TRBV7-9; 8 nucleotides align to TRBD1. The CDR3 runs to 14 residues. Germline V gives CDR1 SEHNR, CDR2 FQNEAQ (reference sequence). CDR3 residues: CVSSPDRESDTQYF. The DNA of the CDR3 is TGTGTCAGCAGCCCGGACAGGGAATCAGATACGCAGTATTTT.

V gene TRBV7-9 combines with J gene TRBJ2-3; possibly TRBD1 for D (6 bases). The V gene lost 5 bases and the J gene lost 0 bases, with 15 bases spanning the gap. Germline values: CDR1 SEHNR, CDR2 FQNEAQ (reference sequence). The CDR3 contains 16 residues. For the CDR3, the DNA is TGTGCCAGCAGCAACATCCAGGGGTCTAGCACAGATACGCAGTATTTT. This sequence encodes CASSNIQGSSTDTQYF.